The clone carrying this TCR beta chain came up a few times. The CDR3 has 15 amino acids. Germline V gives CDR1 MGHRA, CDR2 YSYEKL. Unmatched junction bases numbered 5, after V lost 3 bases and J lost 3 bases. The sample belongs to a study of blood T cells in healthy people across ages. Study information: Template switching recovered approximately one barcoded beta molecule for every two T cells.

Then a second PCR, running about 7 to 11 cycles, was carried out with a sample-barcoded 5' primer and a J-beta primer mix. MiXCR, applied by TCRdb to the 5' RACE reads, yields one record per CDR3 protein. The sample comprises more than 700,000 distinct CDR3 sequences, more than 35% of which are singletons, and around a sixth rests with the top ten. The receptor comes from a man at least 80 years old in good health. The chain joins TRBV4-1 to TRBJ2-7, with 10 bases matching TRBD1. The sequenced material came from blood. CDR3 nucleotide sequence: TGCGCCAGCAGCCAGGACAGGGGGGTCGGCTACGAGCAGTACTTC. Protein product: CASSQDRGVGYEQYF.